This is a list of T cell receptor beta chains from one sample in a study of T cells in Graves' hyperthyroidism and ophthalmopathy. Using its own MiXCR run on the multiplex PCR reads, TCRdb lists one record per CDR3 protein. The sample carries around 600,000 distinct CDR3 sequences, 15% to 19% recorded once. Sequenced material: blood. These receptors all come from a woman aged 25 to 39 with Graves' hyperthyroidism. Each CDR3 is given with its conserved first and last residue. D genes are given only for firm matches. Expanded clones are given a class, and other clones once, few, many or no size at all.

abundance	j_gene	len	v_gene	d_gene	CDR3aa	CDR3nt
-	TRBJ1-1	16	TRBV7-2	TRBD1	CASSFPTGGARTEAFF	TGTGCCAGCAGCTTTCCGACAGGGGGCGCAAGGACTGAAGCTTTCTTT
many	TRBJ1-1	14	TRBV5-1	-	CASTRDRMNTEAFF	TGCGCCAGCACGAGAGACAGGATGAACACTGAAGCTTTCTTT
once	TRBJ1-1	13	TRBV27	TRBD1	CASRETGLAEAFF	TGTGCCAGCAGGGAGACAGGGCTCGCTGAAGCTTTCTTT
-	TRBJ1-2	15	TRBV7-2	TRBD1	CASSPRAGGDYGYTF	TGTGCCAGCAGCCCTAGGGCAGGGGGCGACTATGGCTACACCTTC
many	TRBJ2-1	12	TRBV30	-	CAWSPEYNEQFF	TGTGCCTGGAGTCCCGAATACAATGAGCAGTTCTTC
many	TRBJ2-7	14	TRBV10-3	TRBD1	CAIKGTGGIHEQYF	TGTGCCATCAAAGGGACAGGGGGCATCCACGAGCAGTACTTC
many	TRBJ1-1	13	TRBV18	-	CASSPAGNTEAFF	TGTGCCAGCTCACCTGCCGGGAACACTGAAGCTTTCTTT
few	TRBJ2-1	15	TRBV15	-	CATSQQVHSYNEQFF	TGTGCCACCAGTCAGCAGGTTCACTCCTACAATGAGCAGTTCTTC
few	TRBJ1-2	15	TRBV5-1	TRBD1	CASSLGQVSNYGYTF	TGCGCCAGCAGCCTCGGACAGGTTTCTAACTATGGCTACACCTTC
many	TRBJ2-1	16	TRBV28	TRBD2	CASSFHGRGSYNEQFF	TGTGCCAGCAGTTTTCACGGGAGGGGGTCCTACAATGAGCAGTTCTTC